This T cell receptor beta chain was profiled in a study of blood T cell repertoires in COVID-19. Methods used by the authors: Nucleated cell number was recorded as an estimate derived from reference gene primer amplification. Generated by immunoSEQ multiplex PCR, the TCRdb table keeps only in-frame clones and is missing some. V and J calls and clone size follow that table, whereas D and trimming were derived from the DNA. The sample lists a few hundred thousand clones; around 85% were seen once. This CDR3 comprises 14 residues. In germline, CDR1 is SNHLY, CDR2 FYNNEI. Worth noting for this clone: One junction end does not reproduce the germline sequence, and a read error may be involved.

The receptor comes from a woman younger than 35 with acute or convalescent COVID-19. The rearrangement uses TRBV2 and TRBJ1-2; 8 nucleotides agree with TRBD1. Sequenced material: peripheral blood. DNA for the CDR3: TGTGCCCGCAGGGGGCAGGGATTCAACTATGGCTACACCTTC. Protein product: CARRGQGFNYGYTF.